Listed below are T cell receptor beta chains from one sample, sequenced in a study of T cells in Graves' hyperthyroidism and ophthalmopathy. Each CDR3 protein is one row after TCRdb ran MiXCR on the multiplex PCR reads. The sample includes some 500,000 distinct CDR3 sequences, 14% seen only once; the top ten take about a sixth. The sample consisted of blood. These receptors were taken from a woman under 30 with Graves' hyperthyroidism. Both conserved end residues are part of each CDR3. Each record gives: V gene, clone size, J gene, D gene, CDR3 DNA, CDR3 protein. The D gene is left open where the match is weak. Not every row has a clone size; where given, it reads once, few, many or a size class.

v_call: TRBV7-2; clone_size: .; j_call: TRBJ2-7; d_call: TRBD2; cdr3_nt: TGTGCCAGCAGCACGTTCTCCGGGACTAGGGCCTCCTACGAGCAGTACTTC; cdr3_aa: CASSTFSGTRASYEQYF
v_call: TRBV2; clone_size: few; j_call: TRBJ1-5; d_call: TRBD1; cdr3_nt: TGTGCCGGCAGCCAGACAGGGTCTTTCAATCAGCCCCAGCATTTT; cdr3_aa: CAGSQTGSFNQPQHF
v_call: TRBV12-3/TRBV12-4; clone_size: many; j_call: TRBJ2-1; d_call: TRBD1; cdr3_nt: TGTGCCAGCAGCCCCAACAACAGGGGGCGTAAGCATGAGCAGTTCTTC; cdr3_aa: CASSPNNRGRKHEQFF
v_call: TRBV5-1; clone_size: .; j_call: TRBJ2-7; d_call: .; cdr3_nt: TGCGCCAGCAGCTTGTCAGCGATGACGAGGGTCGAGCAGTACTTC; cdr3_aa: CASSLSAMTRVEQYF
v_call: TRBV20-1; clone_size: .; j_call: TRBJ2-1; d_call: TRBD2; cdr3_nt: TGCAGTGCTAGAGATACGGGACTAGCGGCCTACAATGAGCAGTTCTTC; cdr3_aa: CSARDTGLAAYNEQFF
v_call: TRBV11-2; clone_size: .; j_call: TRBJ2-7; d_call: .; cdr3_nt: TGTGCCAGCAGCCAAGATGGGGCGGGGCAGTACTTC; cdr3_aa: CASSQDGAGQYF
v_call: TRBV29-1; clone_size: .; j_call: TRBJ2-7; d_call: TRBD1; cdr3_nt: TGCAGCGTTGATACAGGGGAATCCTACGAGCAGTACTTC; cdr3_aa: CSVDTGESYEQYF
v_call: TRBV6-1; clone_size: few; j_call: TRBJ2-7; d_call: TRBD2; cdr3_nt: TGTGCCAGCAGTCCGGGACTAGCGATTGCTTACGAGCAGTACTTC; cdr3_aa: CASSPGLAIAYEQYF
v_call: TRBV3-1; clone_size: many; j_call: TRBJ2-3; d_call: .; cdr3_nt: TGTGCCAGCAGCCAAGAGCGATTAGACCCACCCACAGATACGCAGTATTTT; cdr3_aa: CASSQERLDPPTDTQYF
v_call: TRBV20-1; clone_size: few; j_call: TRBJ1-2; d_call: TRBD1; cdr3_nt: TGCAGTGCTAGAGATCCGTGGGACAGGGGCTCTAACTATGGCTACACCTTC; cdr3_aa: CSARDPWDRGSNYGYTF
v_call: TRBV6-1; clone_size: few; j_call: TRBJ1-2; d_call: .; cdr3_nt: TGTGCCAGCACCCAGCCGGGGGGGATCGCTGGCTACACCTTC; cdr3_aa: CASTQPGGIAGYTF
v_call: TRBV14; clone_size: few; j_call: TRBJ2-1; d_call: TRBD2; cdr3_nt: TGTGCCAGCAGCCAAGCTAGCGGAGTTCTGGTTTACAATGAGCAGTTCTTC; cdr3_aa: CASSQASGVLVYNEQFF
v_call: TRBV2; clone_size: many; j_call: TRBJ2-1; d_call: .; cdr3_nt: TGTGCCAGCAGGAGTAGTGTACTAGCCTCCTACAATGAGCAGTTCTTC; cdr3_aa: CASRSSVLASYNEQFF
v_call: TRBV11-2; clone_size: many; j_call: TRBJ2-5; d_call: .; cdr3_nt: TGTGCCAGCAGCTTGAGGTGGCTCGGGGCTCAAGAGACCCAGTACTTC; cdr3_aa: CASSLRWLGAQETQYF
v_call: TRBV4-1; clone_size: few; j_call: TRBJ2-4; d_call: .; cdr3_nt: TGCGCCAGCAGCCACCAAGGGAGGCTAGCCAAAAACATTCAGTACTTC; cdr3_aa: CASSHQGRLAKNIQYF
v_call: TRBV18; clone_size: many; j_call: TRBJ2-7; d_call: .; cdr3_nt: TGTGCCAGCTCACCACCGTCCGGGGCAGGCTCCTACGAGCAGTACTTC; cdr3_aa: CASSPPSGAGSYEQYF
v_call: TRBV7-2; clone_size: many; j_call: TRBJ2-1; d_call: TRBD2; cdr3_nt: TGTGCCAGCAGATTCTCCGGGGCTAGCGGGAACAATGAGCAGTTCTTC; cdr3_aa: CASRFSGASGNNEQFF
v_call: TRBV20-1; clone_size: few; j_call: TRBJ1-1; d_call: .; cdr3_nt: TGCAGTGCTAGAAAAATTTTAGAGTTGAACACTGAAGCTTTCTTT; cdr3_aa: CSARKILELNTEAFF
v_call: TRBV6-1; clone_size: many; j_call: TRBJ2-3; d_call: TRBD1; cdr3_nt: TGTGCCAGCAACCGACAGGGTGTAACAGATACGCAGTATTTT; cdr3_aa: CASNRQGVTDTQYF
v_call: TRBV19; clone_size: .; j_call: TRBJ2-2; d_call: TRBD1; cdr3_nt: TGTGCCAGTAGTACCAGGGGGTTGAGCGGGGAGCTGTTTTTT; cdr3_aa: CASSTRGLSGELFF
v_call: TRBV10-2; clone_size: many; j_call: TRBJ1-2; d_call: .; cdr3_nt: TGCGCCAGCTGGAGCTATGGCTACACCTTC; cdr3_aa: CASWSYGYTF
v_call: TRBV5-1; clone_size: many; j_call: TRBJ2-7; d_call: .; cdr3_nt: TGCGCCAGCTATCCCGGACCGGAGAGCTCCTACGAGCAGTACTTC; cdr3_aa: CASYPGPESSYEQYF
v_call: TRBV19; clone_size: .; j_call: TRBJ2-5; d_call: TRBD2; cdr3_nt: TGTGCCAGTAGTCTGAACGCCGGGAGGGGTTTTGGAGAGACCCAGTACTTC; cdr3_aa: CASSLNAGRGFGETQYF
v_call: TRBV7-2; clone_size: many; j_call: TRBJ2-3; d_call: .; cdr3_nt: TGTGCCAGCAGATTACTAGCTGCATACACAGATACGCAGTATTTT; cdr3_aa: CASRLLAAYTDTQYF
v_call: TRBV12-3/TRBV12-4; clone_size: many; j_call: TRBJ2-3; d_call: TRBD2; cdr3_nt: TGTGCCAGCAGTGCCCGGGAGGGCCAAGCAGATACGCAGTATTTT; cdr3_aa: CASSAREGQADTQYF
v_call: TRBV5-1; clone_size: few; j_call: TRBJ1-1; d_call: .; cdr3_nt: TGCGCCAGCAGTCCTGGGGCCAGGCAGGACACTGAAGCTTTCTTT; cdr3_aa: CASSPGARQDTEAFF
v_call: TRBV7-8; clone_size: many; j_call: TRBJ2-1; d_call: TRBD2; cdr3_nt: TGTGCCAGTGTTCCGGGCGGACTAGCCAACTACAATGAGCAGTTCTTC; cdr3_aa: CASVPGGLANYNEQFF
v_call: TRBV12-3/TRBV12-4; clone_size: many; j_call: TRBJ1-2; d_call: .; cdr3_nt: TGTGCCACCTCGCACGGGGGGCTGGGCTATGGCTACACCTTC; cdr3_aa: CATSHGGLGYGYTF
v_call: TRBV7-3; clone_size: .; j_call: TRBJ1-6; d_call: .; cdr3_nt: TGTGCCAGCAGTGGGAGTGTGCATAATTCACCCCTCCACTTT; cdr3_aa: CASSGSVHNSPLHF
v_call: TRBV14; clone_size: many; j_call: TRBJ2-1; d_call: TRBD2; cdr3_nt: TGTGCCAGCAGCCCACTGCATAGCGGGAGTGCTCCCTACAATGAGCAGTTCTTC; cdr3_aa: CASSPLHSGSAPYNEQFF
v_call: TRBV12-3/TRBV12-4; clone_size: .; j_call: TRBJ1-2; d_call: .; cdr3_nt: TGTGCCACCCCCGACGGCTTAGGCTACACCTTC; cdr3_aa: CATPDGLGYTF
v_call: TRBV29-1; clone_size: .; j_call: TRBJ2-1; d_call: TRBD2; cdr3_nt: TGCAGCGTAATTACCGGGACTAGCGGAGGTGGGCTGTTCTTC; cdr3_aa: CSVITGTSGGGLFF
v_call: TRBV30; clone_size: .; j_call: TRBJ1-1; d_call: .; cdr3_nt: TGTGCCTGGAGGGGTTGGGTGAACACTGAAGCTTTCTTT; cdr3_aa: CAWRGWVNTEAFF
v_call: TRBV12-3/TRBV12-4; clone_size: many; j_call: TRBJ1-2; d_call: .; cdr3_nt: TGTGCCAGCAGTTTAGCGAACGTCCCCTATGGCTACACCTTC; cdr3_aa: CASSLANVPYGYTF
v_call: TRBV6-1; clone_size: many; j_call: TRBJ2-1; d_call: .; cdr3_nt: TGTGCCAGCGAGGTGAGAAACAATGAGCAGTTCTTC; cdr3_aa: CASEVRNNEQFF
v_call: TRBV5-1; clone_size: few; j_call: TRBJ2-2; d_call: .; cdr3_nt: TGCGCCAGCAGCATCCAACCGAGCACCGGGGAGCTGTTTTTT; cdr3_aa: CASSIQPSTGELFF
v_call: TRBV12-3/TRBV12-4; clone_size: many; j_call: TRBJ1-1; d_call: TRBD1; cdr3_nt: TGTGCCAGCAGTTTCGACAGGGTCAACACTGAAGCTTTCTTT; cdr3_aa: CASSFDRVNTEAFF
v_call: TRBV14; clone_size: many; j_call: TRBJ1-1; d_call: .; cdr3_nt: TGTGCCAGCAGCCAAACACAGGATATGAACACTGAAGCTTTCTTT; cdr3_aa: CASSQTQDMNTEAFF
v_call: TRBV11-2; clone_size: once; j_call: TRBJ2-2; d_call: TRBD2; cdr3_nt: TGTGCCAGCAGCTCCATTAGCGGGGTCACCGGGGAGCTGTTTTTT; cdr3_aa: CASSSISGVTGELFF
v_call: TRBV9; clone_size: many; j_call: TRBJ2-2; d_call: TRBD2; cdr3_nt: TGTGCCAGCAGCGATCCGGGACTAGCGGTGAACACCGGGGAGCTGTTTTTT; cdr3_aa: CASSDPGLAVNTGELFF
v_call: TRBV15; clone_size: many; j_call: TRBJ2-5; d_call: .; cdr3_nt: TGTGCCACCAGCAGAGATCGACAGGCTCAAGAGACCCAGTACTTC; cdr3_aa: CATSRDRQAQETQYF